The present TCR beta chain was sequenced within a study of Ad26.COV2.S vaccination and SARS-CoV-2 variants. Study-level information: Once or twice, 56 days apart, Ad26.COV2.S was delivered intramuscularly.

This table comes from immunoSEQ multiplex PCR, and its TCRdb copy is limited to in-frame clones, with some not included. The sample records 250,000 or so clones, 70% to 90% being singletons. Findings of the study overall: Substantial response breadth was reportedly seen for spike-specific CD8+ and CD4+ T cells after vaccination.

Remarks on this clone: The target antigen is unknown.

The treatment was: 15 to 20 received Ad26.COV2.S at low or high dose, single or two shots; about 5 received placebo; per-sample allocation not given. Following the first vaccine or placebo injection, samples were taken on day 63. In Boston, the donor was an adult between 18-55 years of age. It was Wuhan-strain SARS-CoV-2 spike that the Ad26 vaccine vector expressed. The receptor comes from a person between 18 and 60 years old who received the Ad26.COV2.S COVID-19 vaccine or a placebo. Sequenced here: peripheral blood, sampled in a trial of Ad26.COV2.S vaccine versus placebo.

CDR3 loop: CASSQEGGTGRNQPQHF. The CDR3 bases are TGCGCCAGCAGCCAAGAAGGTGGGACAGGGCGCAATCAGCCCCAGCATTTT. J is TRBJ1-5 and V is TRBV4-1; 9 bases fit TRBD1. The CDR3 runs 17 residues. The V gene end was trimmed by 0 bases and the J gene end by 2 bases; junction bases not matched to a gene: 5. Germline V gene data show CDR1 as MGHRA and CDR2 as YSYEKL.